This T cell receptor beta chain was sequenced for a study of OX40 agonist ivuxolimab in advanced cancers. Sequencing was performed with immunoSEQ multiplex PCR; in TCRdb, only in-frame clones are kept and a portion is missing. Here the sample spans 50,000 to 70,000 clones, roughly 84% being singletons. This CDR3 has 15 amino acids. Trimming pared 2 bases from V and 0 bases from J, leaving 10 bases between. Germline-derived CDR1 and CDR2 are MRHNA and SNTAGT. This sequence was found in an adult with an advanced solid tumor such as melanoma, head and neck, liver or kidney cancer. The source material was CD4+ or CD8+ T cells sorted from blood, sampled in a trial of the OX40 agonist ivuxolimab. The gene calls are TRBV6-4 and TRBJ1-2; no clear D. CDR3 nucleotides: TGTGCCAGCAGTGACGAGGGCTCCTCTAACTATGGCTACACCTTC. Its translation: CASSDEGSSNYGYTF.